This paragraph reports one T cell receptor beta chain. No antigen is known for it. PCR involved 60 Vbeta and 13 Jbeta primers. Method: immunoSEQ multiplex PCR; TCRdb's copy keeps in-frame clones and lacks some. The sample lists approximately 190,000 clones; roughly 80% were seen once. V lost 4 bases to trimming and J lost 5 bases, with 17 bases between them. The CDR3 is 15 amino acids. Germline CDR1 MNHEY, CDR2 SMNVEV (reference sequence). The sample is drawn from a study of cytomegalovirus exposure and HLA in healthy donors. About the research overall: Among around 400 genotyped donors, approximately 80% fell in the Caucasian-associated ancestry cluster. Overall study findings and caveats: Later analysis revealed greater clonal expansion in HLA-associated TCR beta chains than in equally common others. Usually a TCR sequence was rare, but some public TCRs were found in many donors. Later work found most CMV-associated TCR beta chains apparently HLA-restricted.

The sequence derives from a woman younger than 30 in good health and CMV-seronegative. The chain carries TRBV27 and TRBJ1-1; no clear D gene. Source material: PBMCs. CDR3 sequence (DNA): TGTGCCAGCAGTTATGGGGTTTTTGGGGAGACTGAAGCTTTCTTT. This encodes CASSYGVFGETEAFF.